The rows below give T cell receptor beta chains drawn from one sample of a study of blood T cells in healthy people across ages. TCRdb re-derived calls from the 5' RACE reads in MiXCR, one entry per CDR3 protein. Counted here are roughly 1.5 million distinct CDR3 sequences, 40% to 45% occurring once; the ten biggest clones make up around 4%. The sequencing sample was made of blood. These receptor sequences come from a woman aged 18 to 35 in good health. The CDR3 runs from the conserved cysteine through the conserved F or W. The order of the fields is D gene, J gene, CDR3 length, V gene, clone size, CDR3 protein, CDR3 DNA. A D gene is named only where the DNA matches it firmly. Expanded clones are given a class, and other clones once, few, many or no size at all.

- TRBJ1-1 12 TRBV7-9 - CASSEAVGEAFF TGTGCCAGCAGCGAGGCCGTTGGTGAAGCTTTCTTT
- TRBJ2-7 15 TRBV4-3 - CASSQDDLSSYEQYF TGCGCCAGCAGCCAAGACGACTTAAGCTCCTACGAGCAGTACTTC
TRBD1 TRBJ2-2 17 TRBV6-1 - CASRDLDRGRNTGELFF TGTGCCAGCAGGGACCTAGACAGGGGGCGAAACACCGGGGAGCTGTTTTTT
- TRBJ2-1 15 TRBV25-1 few CASSLLAAGYNEQFF TGTGCCAGCAGCCTACTAGCAGCAGGGTACAATGAGCAGTTCTTC
- TRBJ2-4 12 TRBV6-1 few CASTGWADIQYF TGTGCCAGCACCGGTTGGGCTGACATTCAGTACTTC
- TRBJ1-2 9 TRBV29-1 - CSVASGYTF TGCAGCGTTGCTTCCGGCTACACCTTC
- TRBJ2-7 15 TRBV7-9 - CASSSWGDSGYEQYF TGTGCCAGCAGCTCTTGGGGGGACAGCGGCTACGAGCAGTACTTC
TRBD2 TRBJ2-3 15 TRBV7-9 - CASRVTSDPTDTQYF TGTGCCAGCAGGGTGACTAGCGATCCCACAGATACGCAGTATTTT
- TRBJ1-5 15 TRBV12-3/TRBV12-4 few CASSPQALTNQPQHF TGTGCCAGCAGCCCACAGGCCCTCACCAATCAGCCCCAGCATTTT
- TRBJ1-1 16 TRBV30 - CAWSVHARSVNTEAFF TGTGCCTGGAGTGTACATGCCCGGTCGGTGAACACTGAAGCTTTCTTT
- TRBJ2-5 13 TRBV7-2 - CASTKYFMETQYF TGTGCCAGCACCAAATACTTTATGGAGACCCAGTACTTC
- TRBJ1-2 15 TRBV4-3 few CASSRTASLGYGYTF TGCGCCAGCAGCCGCACAGCCTCTTTGGGCTATGGCTACACCTTC
TRBD1 TRBJ1-2 11 TRBV20-1 few CSARGQGGYTF TGCAGTGCTAGAGGACAGGGTGGCTACACCTTC
TRBD1 TRBJ1-2 14 TRBV6-1 few CASSEPGGNYGYTF TGTGCCAGCAGTGAGCCAGGGGGGAACTATGGCTACACCTTC
- TRBJ2-7 15 TRBV4-1 - CASSQSPGHNYEQYF TGCGCCAGCAGCCAATCCCCGGGACATAACTACGAGCAGTACTTC
- TRBJ1-6 14 TRBV20-1 few CREPDRPYNSPLHF TGCAGAGAACCGGACAGACCCTATAATTCACCCCTCCACTTT
- TRBJ2-1 14 TRBV12-3/TRBV12-4 - CASNPRRLYNEQFF TGTGCCAGCAACCCTCGGAGGCTTTACAATGAGCAGTTCTTC
- TRBJ1-5 11 TRBV29-1 - CSVGSDQPQHF TGCAGCGTCGGCTCGGACCAGCCCCAGCATTTT
- TRBJ1-2 11 TRBV27 few CATGRGWGYTF TGTGCCACAGGCCGCGGATGGGGCTACACCTTC
- TRBJ2-3 16 TRBV29-1 few CSVEGPTGKARDTQYF TGCAGCGTTGAAGGGCCTACAGGGAAGGCTAGGGATACGCAGTATTTT
TRBD2 TRBJ2-3 17 TRBV12-3/TRBV12-4 - CASSRGSGSTRADTQYF TGTGCCAGTTCCCGGGGTAGCGGGTCAACACGGGCAGATACGCAGTATTTT
- TRBJ1-6 13 TRBV20-1 few CSAQGGFNSPLHF TGCAGTGCTCAGGGAGGCTTTAATTCACCCCTCCACTTT
- TRBJ2-1 15 TRBV20-1 once CSAPDSVSSYNEQFF TGCAGTGCCCCCGATAGCGTGAGCTCCTACAATGAGCAGTTCTTC
- TRBJ1-2 13 TRBV5-1 - CASTGEESYGYTF TGCGCCAGTACCGGTGAAGAATCTTATGGCTACACCTTC
- TRBJ2-1 18 TRBV21-1 - CASSRRLGGLVSYNEQFF TGTGCCAGCAGCCGACGACTGGGAGGCCTTGTATCCTACAATGAGCAGTTCTTC
- TRBJ2-2 14 TRBV7-9 few CASSLLPNTGELFF TGTGCCAGCAGCTTACTACCGAACACCGGGGAGCTGTTTTTT